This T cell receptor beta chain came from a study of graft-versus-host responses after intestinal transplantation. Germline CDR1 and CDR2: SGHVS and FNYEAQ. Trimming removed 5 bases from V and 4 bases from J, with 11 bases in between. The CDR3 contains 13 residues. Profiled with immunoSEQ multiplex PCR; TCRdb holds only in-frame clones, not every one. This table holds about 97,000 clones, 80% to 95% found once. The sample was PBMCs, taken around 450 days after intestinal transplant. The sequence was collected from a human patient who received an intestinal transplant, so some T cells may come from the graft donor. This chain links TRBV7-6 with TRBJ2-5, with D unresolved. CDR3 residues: CASSPPGGETQYF. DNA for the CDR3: TGTGCCAGCAGCCCCCCAGGTGGAGAGACCCAGTACTTC.